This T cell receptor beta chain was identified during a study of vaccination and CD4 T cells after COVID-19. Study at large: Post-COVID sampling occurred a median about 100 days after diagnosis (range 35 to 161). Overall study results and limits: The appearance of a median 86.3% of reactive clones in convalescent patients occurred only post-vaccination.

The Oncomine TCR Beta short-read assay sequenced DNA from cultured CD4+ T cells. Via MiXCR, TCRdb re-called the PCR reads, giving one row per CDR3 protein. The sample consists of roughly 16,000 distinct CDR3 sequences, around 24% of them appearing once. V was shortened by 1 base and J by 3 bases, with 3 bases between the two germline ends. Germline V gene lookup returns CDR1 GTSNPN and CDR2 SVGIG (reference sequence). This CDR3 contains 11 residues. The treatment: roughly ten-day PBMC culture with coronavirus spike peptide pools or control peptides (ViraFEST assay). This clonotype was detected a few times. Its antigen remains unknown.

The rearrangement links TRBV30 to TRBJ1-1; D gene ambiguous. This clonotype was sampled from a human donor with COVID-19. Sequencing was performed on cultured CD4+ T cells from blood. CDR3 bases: TGTGCCTGGAGTGGTGACACTGAAGCTTTCTTT. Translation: CAWSGDTEAFF.